This TCR beta chain emerged from a study of blood T cell repertoires in COVID-19. Study as a whole: Researchers got acute and convalescent COVID-19 samples from the United States, Italy and Spain. Sample material is recorded as cDNA or gDNA derived from T cells, B-cell-depleted T cells, or PBMCs.

Germline trimming cut 5 bases from V and 1 base from J; bases unmatched to any gene: 11. In germline, CDR1 is SGHTA, CDR2 FQGNSA. The CDR3 consists of 17 residues. Per the original methods: Cell counts per sample came from amplifying reference gene primers. Sequencing used immunoSEQ multiplex PCR; TCRdb keeps in-frame clones, though not all of them. The DNA was the basis for D and trimming; V, J and clone size are from that table. Of fewer than 150,000 clones listed, approximately 83% are singletons. The specimen sequenced was peripheral blood. The chain carries TRBV7-2 and TRBJ2-3; 8 bases agree with TRBD1. The source is a woman in her fifties or sixties who had recovered from COVID-19. CDR3 residues: CASSPRGRGRGTDTQYF. CDR3 nucleotides: TGTGCCAGCAGCCCACGAGGCAGGGGGCGCGGCACAGATACGCAGTATTTT.